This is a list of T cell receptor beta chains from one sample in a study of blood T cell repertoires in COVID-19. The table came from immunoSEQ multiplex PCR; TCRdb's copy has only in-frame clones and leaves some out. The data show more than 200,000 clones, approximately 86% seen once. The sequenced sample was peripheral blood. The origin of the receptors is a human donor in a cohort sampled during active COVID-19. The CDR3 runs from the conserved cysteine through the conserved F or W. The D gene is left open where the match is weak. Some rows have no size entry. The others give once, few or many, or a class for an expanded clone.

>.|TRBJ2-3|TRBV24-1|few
TGTGCCACCAGTGCTGGCGGCCTCCCAGATACGCAGTATTTT
CATSAGGLPDTQYF
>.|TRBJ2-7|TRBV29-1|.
TGCAGCGTTACCAATGCAGGGGAATCCTACGAGCAGTACTTC
CSVTNAGESYEQYF
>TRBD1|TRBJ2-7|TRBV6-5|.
TGTGCCAGCAGTTACTTGACAGGGAGCTCCTACGAGCAGTACTTC
CASSYLTGSSYEQYF
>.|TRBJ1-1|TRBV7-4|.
TGTGCCAGCAGCCTTGAGGGGGATGTGAACACTGAAGCTTTCTTT
CASSLEGDVNTEAFF
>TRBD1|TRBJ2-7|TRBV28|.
TGTGCCAGCAAGGACAGGGTTGGGGACGAGCAGTACTTC
CASKDRVGDEQYF
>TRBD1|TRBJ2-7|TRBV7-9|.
TGTGCCAGCAGCCTCCGGACAGGCGGAGAGCAGTACTTC
CASSLRTGGEQYF
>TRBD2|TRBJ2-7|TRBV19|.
TGTGCCAGTAGTCCAAAGGGAGGGGTCTACGAGCAGTACTTC
CASSPKGGVYEQYF
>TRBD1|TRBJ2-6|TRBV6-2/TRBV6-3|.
TGTGCCAGCAGTTACCTCAGGGGGCCGGGGGCCAACGTCCTGACTTTC
CASSYLRGPGANVLTF
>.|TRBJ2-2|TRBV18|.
TGTGCCAGCTCACCCCTGGAAGGAGGCCCCGGGGAGCTGTTTTTT
CASSPLEGGPGELFF
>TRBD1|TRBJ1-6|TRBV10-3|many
TGTGCCACCCAAGGGGGCGCGGGTTCACCCCTCCACTTT
CATQGGAGSPLHF
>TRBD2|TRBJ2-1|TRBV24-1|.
TGTGCCACCAGTGACCTCGGGACTAGTTCCTACAATGAGCAGTTCTTC
CATSDLGTSSYNEQFF
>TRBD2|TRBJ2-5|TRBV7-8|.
TGTGCCAGCAGCGACGGACTAGCGGGGGGCCGGGAAGAGACCCAGTACTTC
CASSDGLAGGREETQYF
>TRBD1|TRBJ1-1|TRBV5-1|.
TGCGCCAGCAGCTTGCAGGGGGCCCTCACTGAAGCTTTCTTT
CASSLQGALTEAFF